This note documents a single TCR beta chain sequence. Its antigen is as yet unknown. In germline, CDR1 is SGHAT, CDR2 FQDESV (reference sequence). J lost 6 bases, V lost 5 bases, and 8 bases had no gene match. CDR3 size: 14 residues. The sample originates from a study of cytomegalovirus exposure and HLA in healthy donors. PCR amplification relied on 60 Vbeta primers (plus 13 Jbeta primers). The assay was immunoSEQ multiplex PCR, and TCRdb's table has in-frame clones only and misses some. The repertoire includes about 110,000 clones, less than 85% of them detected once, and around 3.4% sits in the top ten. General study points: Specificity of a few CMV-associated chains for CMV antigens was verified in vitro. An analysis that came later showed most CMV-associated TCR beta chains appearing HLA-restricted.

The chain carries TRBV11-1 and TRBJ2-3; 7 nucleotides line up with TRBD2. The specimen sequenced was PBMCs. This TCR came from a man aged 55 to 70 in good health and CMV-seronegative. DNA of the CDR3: TGTGCCAGCAGCCTAAACCGGGGAGGGGATACGCAGTATTTT. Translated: CASSLNRGGDTQYF.